This T cell receptor beta chain is drawn from a study of identical twins. A universal primer site was created by template switching, with the cDNA bearing unique molecular identifiers. TCRdb recomputed calls from the 5' RACE reads with MiXCR, one row per CDR3 protein. The sample has 500,000 to 650,000 distinct CDR3 sequences, about 7% seen once. This clonotype was seen repeatedly, ten times or more. What it binds is not known. CDR1 is MDHEN and CDR2 is SYDVKM in the germline V gene. Deletions cut 6 bases from V and 1 base from J, with 13 bases between. The CDR3 totals 14 residues. Whole-study findings and limits: Surplus twin overlap in beta out-of-frame sequences was less pronounced.

A further study also used this sample, focusing on yellow fever vaccine responses in identical twins.

This clonotype originated in a woman aged 18-35 years in good health. The chain combines TRBV28 with TRBJ2-7, with D perhaps matching TRBD1 (6 bases). The sample consisted of PBMCs. The DNA for the CDR3 is TGTGCCAGCAGCGTACAGGGACGGTCCTACGAGCAGTACTTC. Its translation: CASSVQGRSYEQYF.